This record concerns one TCR beta chain sequence. The data originate from a study of patients and donors after allogeneic stem cell transplantation. From the RT-PCR reads, TCRdb called clonotypes with MiXCR, one entry per CDR3 protein. The sample has about a million distinct CDR3 sequences; about 20% are singletons. Trimming took 2 bases from V and 2 from J; bases not matched to a gene: 9. The CDR3 spans 17 residues. The germline gives CDR1 MNHEY, CDR2 SVGAGI. The chain combines TRBV6-5 with TRBJ2-5, with 9 bases fitting TRBD2. The sample consisted of blood, either unsorted or a sorted T cell fraction (not recorded which). This TCR came from a human donor who was either an allogeneic HSCT recipient or a stem cell or donor lymphocyte infusion donor (not recorded which). It is not recorded whose cells these are; they may come from a transplant donor. For the CDR3, the DNA is TGTGCCAGCAGTTACGGTGTTAGCGGGGGTATACAAGAGACCCAGTACTTC. Protein sequence: CASSYGVSGGIQETQYF.